What follows are 32 T cell receptor beta chains derived from one specimen sequenced in a study of blood T cell repertoires in COVID-19 (dated by TCRdb to the early 2020s). Receptor amplification or capture employed the immunoSEQ multiplex PCR assay. TCRdb retrieved this table from immuneACCESS and kept in-frame rearrangements only. Not all clones are present; in checked studies, unresolved V genes account for under half, and no reason is known for the remainder. This sample comprises 200,000 to 250,000 clones, 82% of them detected only once. The top ten clones comprise 4.7% of the sample. Sequenced sample: peripheral blood. The source of these receptors is a woman in her seventies with acute or convalescent COVID-19.

The chain carries TRBV2 and TRBJ1-6; D unclear. The CDR3 loop spans 15 amino acids. Trimming took 4 bases from V and 1 from J, leaving 8 bases between them. Germline CDR1 is SNHLY and CDR2 is FYNNEI. The CDR3 loop is CASSGGGSYNSPLHF. The CDR3 DNA is TGTGCCAGCAGTGGAGGAGGATCCTATAATTCACCCCTCCACTTT.

This clone was picked up one time. The sample carries other DNA sequences with the same CDR3. V usage is TRBV6-5 and J usage is TRBJ1-1; TRBD1 matches at 7 bases. This CDR3 spans 13 amino acids. J gave up 0 bases and V 8 bases, and 3 bases lay outside the gene matches. The germline CDR1 and CDR2 sequences are MNHEY and SVGAGI. CDR3 residues: CASRDSLNTEAFF. DNA of the CDR3: TGTGCCAGCCGGGACAGCCTGAACACTGAAGCTTTCTTT.

The chain joins TRBV6-2 or TRBV6-3 to TRBJ1-5; weak D call: TRBD1 (6 bases). CDR3 size: 16 residues. Trimming removed 6 bases from V and 0 bases from J, with 15 bases in between. Per germline, CDR1 MNHEY and CDR2 SVGEGT. In DNA, the CDR3 is TGTGCCAGCAGCCCGGCAGGGGTCTATAGCAATCAGCCCCAGCATTTT. Its protein product is CASSPAGVYSNQPQHF.

The chain joins TRBV5-5 to TRBJ1-5; D unclear. V lost 0 bases and J lost 4, with 11 bases in between. Germline CDR1 and CDR2: SGHKS and YYEKEE (reference sequence). The CDR3 covers 15 residues. CDR3 nucleotides: TGTGCCAGCAGCTTGGGGGCGCGGGTTAATCAGCCCCAGCATTTT. Amino acids: CASSLGARVNQPQHF. The entire variable domain, with the rest obtained from reference TRBV5-5 and TRBJ1-5, is as follows: DAGVTQSPTHLIKTRGQQVTLRCSPISGHKSVSWYQQVLGQGPQFIFQYYEKEERGRGNFPDRFSARQFPNYSSELNVNALLLGDSALYLCASSLGARVNQPQHFGDGTRLSIL.

J is TRBJ2-3 and V is TRBV7-9; D not resolved. The CDR3 sequence is 14 residues long. V lost 0 bases to trimming and J lost 2 bases, with 6 bases between them. The germline V gene encodes CDR1 SEHNR and CDR2 FQNEAQ (reference sequence). The CDR3 nucleotides read TGTGCCAGCAGCTTAGCGGCTCTCACAGATACGCAGTATTTT. It codes for CASSLAALTDTQYF.

The chain recombines TRBV27 with TRBJ1-5, with no clear D. The V gene lost 7 bases and the J gene lost 3 bases, with 16 bases spanning the gap. The CDR3 extends over 15 amino acids. Germline lookup yields CDR1 MNHEY and CDR2 SMNVEV (reference sequence). The CDR3 DNA sequence: TGTGCCAGCAACGTTATGTACAGTTCCAATCAGCCCCAGCATTTT. It encodes CASNVMYSSNQPQHF.

The V and J genes are TRBV5-1 and TRBJ1-3; tentative D call: TRBD1 (5 bases). CDR1 SGHRS and CDR2 YFSETQ come from the germline V gene. This CDR3 comprises 13 residues. V was shortened by 3 bases and J by 5 bases, with 9 bases between the two germline ends. CDR3 nucleotides: TGCGCCAGCAGCTCCGCGGACAGAAACACCATATATTTT. It translates to CASSSADRNTIYF.

In its sample, this clone was seen once. CDR3 protein: CASSPDSINQPQHF. CDR3 nucleotide sequence: TGTGCCAGCAGTCCGGACAGTATTAATCAGCCCCAGCATTTT. V usage is TRBV27 and J usage is TRBJ1-5, with D perhaps matching TRBD1 (6 bases). CDR3 length: 14 residues. The V gene's germline CDR1 is MNHEY and CDR2 SMNVEV (reference sequence). V lost 5 bases, J lost 4 bases, and 12 bases lay in between.

The gene calls are TRBV7-2 and TRBJ1-2, with 7 bases matching TRBD1. Germline CDR1 and CDR2: SGHTA and FQGNSA. This CDR3 spans 13 amino acids. V was clipped by 4 bases and J by 6 bases; unmatched bases: 5. CDR3 DNA: TGTGCCAGCAGCTCCCGACAGGGCAATGGCTACACCTTC. This sequence encodes CASSSRQGNGYTF.

A few counts support this clone. The chain couples TRBV28 to TRBJ1-5, with 9 bases matching TRBD1. Per the germline V gene, CDR1 is MDHEN and CDR2 is SYDVKM. This CDR3 has 17 amino acids. Germline trimming cut 5 bases from V and 0 bases from J; bases unmatched to any gene: 8. CDR3 DNA sequence: TGTGCCAGCAGTGACGGACAGGGGACCCATAGCAATCAGCCCCAGCATTTT. This encodes CASSDGQGTHSNQPQHF.

This chain links TRBV19 with TRBJ1-5; 9 bases fit TRBD1. The J segment lost 6 bases and the V segment lost 4 bases, leaving 7 bases of the junction unmatched. CDR1 is LNHDA and CDR2 is SQIVND in the germline V gene (reference sequence). The CDR3 covers 15 residues. In nucleotides, the CDR3 is TGTGCCAGTAGTACCGAACAGGGGGCACGTCAGCCCCAGCATTTT. Its translation is CASSTEQGARQPQHF.

CDR3 region: CASSLGRRSDTEAFF. In DNA, the CDR3 is TGTGCCAGCAGCTTAGGACGACGGAGTGACACTGAAGCTTTCTTT. The V and J genes are TRBV7-9 and TRBJ1-1, with D hard to call. V lost 1 base and J 3 bases, leaving 12 bases between the germline ends. This CDR3 comprises 15 residues. Germline lookup yields CDR1 SEHNR and CDR2 FQNEAQ (reference sequence).

V gene TRBV6-5 combines with J gene TRBJ2-2; 7 bases map to TRBD1. The CDR3 is 15 residues long. J lost 6 bases, V lost 5 bases, and 9 bases had no gene match. Germline CDR1 reads MNHEY; CDR2 reads SVGAGI. CDR3 loop: CASSRRDSRAGELFF. DNA for the CDR3: TGTGCCAGCAGTCGCCGGGACAGTCGGGCCGGGGAGCTGTTTTTT.

For the CDR3, the DNA is TGTGCCAGCAGTTATGGGACAGGGGCTGGGGCCAACGTCCTGACTTTC. As protein: CASSYGTGAGANVLTF. This chain uses TRBV6-6 with TRBJ2-6, with 10 bases lining up with TRBD1. Losses at the gene ends were 3 bases for V and 2 bases for J; bases not matched to a gene: 1. Germline V gives CDR1 MNHNY, CDR2 SVGAGI (reference sequence). The CDR3 extends over 16 amino acids.

The gene calls are TRBV28 and TRBJ1-6; 7 positions agree with TRBD1. The CDR3 is 15 residues long. The V gene end was trimmed by 8 bases and the J gene end by 0 bases; junction bases not matched to a gene: 4. Germline V gene data show CDR1 as MDHEN and CDR2 as SYDVKM. CDR3 sequence: CASGQASSYNSPLHF. The CDR3 DNA reads as TGTGCCAGCGGACAGGCAAGCTCCTATAATTCACCCCTCCACTTT.

This clone was picked up a small number of times. V and J are TRBV6-5 and TRBJ1-2; D might be TRBD1 (6 bases). Germline V CDR1 and CDR2: MNHEY, SVGAGI. This CDR3 region has 15 residues. V lost 6 bases and J lost 2, with 16 bases in between. CDR3 DNA: TGTGCCAGCAGCAGCGCAGGGGAACCCAACTATGGCTACACCTTC. This encodes CASSSAGEPNYGYTF.

This rearrangement joins TRBV12-3 or TRBV12-4 to TRBJ1-1; D is unclear. The CDR3 is 12 amino acids. Trimming took 6 bases from V and 7 from J, leaving 12 bases between them. CDR3 DNA sequence: TGTGCCAGCAGCCACCATGCAGGTGAAGCTTTCTTT. This gives the protein CASSHHAGEAFF.

The chain joins TRBV7-9 to TRBJ2-7, with a possible D match to TRBD1 (5 bases). The CDR3 runs to 15 residues. CDR1 and CDR2 from the germline V gene are SEHNR and FQNEAQ (reference sequence). V dropped 6 bases and J dropped 2 bases, with 17 bases sitting between them. CDR3 sequence reads: CASSLGRQRPYEQYF. CDR3 in DNA: TGTGCCAGCAGTTTGGGAAGACAGCGACCCTACGAGCAGTACTTC.

This clone was counted only a few times. The chain employs TRBV2 and TRBJ2-7, with D perhaps matching TRBD2 (6 bases). Looked up from germline, CDR1 is SNHLY and CDR2 is FYNNEI. V was pared by 7 bases and J by 0 bases, with 19 bases between. This CDR3 contains 16 residues. CDR3 sequence reads: CASKGAGGDLSYEQYF. DNA for the CDR3: TGTGCCAGCAAAGGAGCTGGAGGGGACCTCTCCTACGAGCAGTACTTC.

This clone was seen repeatedly, ten times or more. This chain uses TRBV11-3 with TRBJ1-1; 9 bases are shared with TRBD1. The J segment lost 1 base and the V segment lost 4 bases, leaving 13 bases of the junction unmatched. The CDR3 is 18 amino acids. Germline V gene data show CDR1 as SGHNT and CDR2 as YENEEA. The CDR3 coding sequence is TGTGCCAGCAGCTCCTCCGGGACAGGGAAGCGAGGGAACACTGAAGCTTTCTTT. Translation: CASSSSGTGKRGNTEAFF.

The rearrangement joins TRBV27 to TRBJ2-1, with 7 bases fitting TRBD1. V trimming: 7 bases; J trimming: 1 base; junction bases outside the gene matches: 7. The CDR3 sequence is 15 residues long. The germline V gene encodes CDR1 MNHEY and CDR2 SMNVEV (reference sequence). CDR3 bases: TGTGCCAGCAAAGACGACAGGGTGTCCTACAATGAGCAGTTCTTC. This codes for CASKDDRVSYNEQFF.

This clone was recorded a few times. This rearrangement joins TRBV6-5 to TRBJ2-3, with 8 positions matching TRBD2. The CDR3 covers 15 residues. The trim removed 2 bases at V and 1 base at J, leaving 2 bases unmatched. Germline V lookup: CDR1 MNHEY, CDR2 SVGAGI. The CDR3 region is CASSYGRGGTDTQYF. CDR3 nucleotides: TGTGCCAGCAGTTACGGGCGGGGGGGCACAGATACGCAGTATTTT.

This clone occurred a few times. The chain carries TRBV5-1 and TRBJ1-1; a weak D match, TRBD1 (6 bases). This CDR3 is built from 15 residues. Looked up from germline, CDR1 is SGHRS and CDR2 is YFSETQ. The ends were cut back, 4 bases at V and 3 bases at J, with 16 bases in the middle. CDR3 in DNA: TGCGCCAGCAGCGTCACCCCTCCAGGGGACACTGAAGCTTTCTTT. This gives the protein CASSVTPPGDTEAFF.

The V call is TRBV6-5, the J call TRBJ2-7, with TRBD1 matching over 9 bases. V was clipped by 0 bases and J by 7 bases; unmatched bases: 10. This CDR3 region has 16 residues. CDR1 and CDR2 (germline): MNHEY, SVGAGI. This chain's CDR3 is CASSYSTGTGPGEQYF. CDR3 DNA: TGTGCCAGCAGTTACTCGACGGGGACAGGGCCGGGGGAGCAGTACTTC.

As DNA, the CDR3 is TGCGCCAGCAGCTCCAACGGCGGGGACCCTAATTCACCCCTCCACTTT. It yields the protein CASSSNGGDPNSPLHF. V is TRBV5-1 and J is TRBJ1-6; tentative D call: TRBD1 (5 bases). CDR1 and CDR2 from the germline V gene are SGHRS and YFSETQ. This CDR3 has 16 residues. Trimming shortened V by 3 bases and J by 6 bases, and 16 bases separated the two germline ends.

CDR3 amino acids: CASSAPGQFSYEQYF. In DNA form, the CDR3 reads TGTGCCAGTAGCGCTCCGGGACAGTTCTCCTACGAGCAGTACTTC. The chain joins TRBV19 to TRBJ2-7; 7 positions match TRBD1. The germline CDR1 and CDR2 sequences are LNHDA and SQIVND (reference sequence). The CDR3 has 15 amino acids. V gave up 6 bases and J gave up 0 bases; unmatched junction bases: 8.

A few counts support this clone. The rearrangement joins TRBV7-2 to TRBJ2-2; maybe TRBD2 (5 bases). The ends were cut back, 3 bases at V and 15 bases at J, with 14 bases in the middle. The CDR3 is 12 residues long. Germline V lookup: CDR1 SGHTA, CDR2 FQGNSA. CDR3 nucleotides: TGTGCCAGCAGCTTCTTCGGGGAGTCGGTGTTTTTT. This gives the protein CASSFFGESVFF.

This chain connects TRBV5-1 to TRBJ1-6, with 8 bases lining up with TRBD1. Germline values: CDR1 SGHRS, CDR2 YFSETQ. V trimming: 2 bases; J trimming: 7 bases; junction bases outside the gene matches: 2. The CDR3 has 14 amino acids. This CDR3 reads CASSFRQGNSPLHF. CDR3 coding DNA: TGCGCCAGCAGCTTCAGACAGGGGAATTCACCCCTCCACTTT. Full variable domain (rest looked up from reference TRBV5-1 and TRBJ1-6): KAGVTQTPRYLIKTRGQQVTLSCSPISGHRSVSWYQQTPGQGLQFLFEYFSETQRNKGNFPGRFSGRQFSNSRSEMNVSTLELGDSALYLCASSFRQGNSPLHFGNGTRLTVT.

This chain connects TRBV3-1 (or the pseudogene TRBV3-2) to TRBJ2-7, with 8 bases identical to TRBD1. The CDR3 runs 14 residues. Trimming at V came to 4 bases and at J to 4 bases, leaving 6 bases not matched to a gene. Germline V gene lookup returns CDR1 LGHDT and CDR2 YNNKEL (reference sequence). In DNA, the CDR3 is TGTGCCAGCAGCCCCGGACAGGGTCCTTACGAGCAGTACTTC. Protein: CASSPGQGPYEQYF.

V and J are TRBV7-9 and TRBJ2-2; D is perhaps TRBD2 (5 bases). V was pared by 5 bases and J by 7 bases, with 17 bases between. Germline V lookup: CDR1 SEHNR, CDR2 FQNEAQ (reference sequence). There are 15 residues in the CDR3. The CDR3 DNA sequence: TGTGCCAGCAGCCCCTCCGAGACCCGGGGCGGGGAGCTGTTTTTT. It specifies CASSPSETRGGELFF.

This rearrangement joins TRBV28 to TRBJ1-4, with 8 bases lining up with TRBD1. CDR1 is MDHEN, CDR2 SYDVKM, per germline. With V trimmed by 3 bases and J by 8 bases, 2 bases remained unmatched. CDR3 size: 13 residues. The CDR3 coding sequence is TGTGCCAGCAGTTTGGACAGGGTGGAAAAACTGTTTTTT. Translated: CASSLDRVEKLFF.

This clone has just a few counts. V is TRBV14 and J is TRBJ2-1; 8 positions match TRBD2. Germline CDR1 SGHDN, CDR2 FVKESK. This CDR3 contains 16 residues. The junction had 6 bases not matched to a gene; V was cut back by 2 bases and J by 3 bases. CDR3: CASSQQAGVHYNEQFF. In nucleotides, the CDR3 is TGTGCCAGCAGCCAACAAGCGGGGGTCCACTACAATGAGCAGTTCTTC.